This T cell receptor beta chain appears in the sequencing data of a study of cytotoxic CD8 clonotypes in ibrutinib-treated CLL. Study-wide background: The patients comprised approximately eleven relapsed/refractory and around 16 treatment-naive cases, about 18 IGHV unmutated. The study, taken as a whole, reports: Baseline levels were approached again at progression, after clonality had risen at ibrutinib response. Sampling times differed between sustained-remission and progressing patients.

Sequencing used immunoSEQ multiplex PCR; TCRdb keeps in-frame clones, though not all of them. The repertoire holds more than 140,000 clones, roughly 80% seen once, with about 29% in the top ten. Cryopreserved PBMCs were the source of around 2 micrograms of genomic DNA, which went to TCR beta libraries. A word on this clone: Its specificity is unknown.

The germline V and J ends were trimmed by 4 bases and 3 bases, with 20 bases remaining between them. The germline gives CDR1 SGHNT, CDR2 YYREEE (reference sequence). The CDR3 runs 17 residues. This specimen was PBMCs, taken after 12 months of ibrutinib treatment. The chain carries TRBV5-4 and TRBJ2-4; possibly TRBD1 for D (5 bases). This receptor was obtained from a human donor with chronic lymphocytic leukemia. In DNA form, the CDR3 reads TGTGCCAGCAGCCCCATCTCAATCAGGGTAGTCAAAAACATTCAGTACTTC. Amino acid sequence: CASSPISIRVVKNIQYF.